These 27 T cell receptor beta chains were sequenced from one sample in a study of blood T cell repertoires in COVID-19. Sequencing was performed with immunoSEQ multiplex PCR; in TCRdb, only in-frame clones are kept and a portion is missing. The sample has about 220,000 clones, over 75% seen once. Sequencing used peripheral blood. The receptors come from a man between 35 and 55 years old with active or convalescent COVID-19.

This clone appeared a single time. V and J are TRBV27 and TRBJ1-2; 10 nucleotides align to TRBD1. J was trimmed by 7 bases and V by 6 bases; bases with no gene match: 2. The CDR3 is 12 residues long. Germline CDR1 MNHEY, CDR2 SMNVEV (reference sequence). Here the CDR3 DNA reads TGTGCCAGCAGCGGACAGGGGGGTGGCTACACCTTC. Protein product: CASSGQGGGYTF.

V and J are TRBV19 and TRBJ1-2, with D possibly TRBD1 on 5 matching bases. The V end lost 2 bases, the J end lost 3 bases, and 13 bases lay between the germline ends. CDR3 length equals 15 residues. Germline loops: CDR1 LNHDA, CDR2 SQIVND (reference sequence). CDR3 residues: CASSIRRGADYGYTF. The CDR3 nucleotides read TGTGCCAGTAGTATACGGCGGGGCGCTGACTATGGCTACACCTTC.

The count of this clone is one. CDR3 protein: CAINMGQGNTEAFF. Here the CDR3 DNA reads TGTGCCATCAACATGGGACAGGGAAACACTGAAGCTTTCTTT. V is TRBV10-3 and J is TRBJ1-1, with TRBD1 identical over 9 bases. Germline loops: CDR1 ENHRY, CDR2 SYGVKD. V dropped 7 bases and J dropped 2; count of bases not matched to a gene: 5. This CDR3 is 14 amino acids long.

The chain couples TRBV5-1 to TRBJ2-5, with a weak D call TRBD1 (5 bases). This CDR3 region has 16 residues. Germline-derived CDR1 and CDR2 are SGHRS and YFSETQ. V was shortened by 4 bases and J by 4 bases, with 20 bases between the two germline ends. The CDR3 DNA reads TGCGCCAGCAGCCCAGGCGCGGTCCAAGGGGCAGAGACCCAGTACTTC. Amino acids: CASSPGAVQGAETQYF. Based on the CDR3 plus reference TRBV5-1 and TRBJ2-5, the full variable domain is KAGVTQTPRYLIKTRGQQVTLSCSPISGHRSVSWYQQTPGQGLQFLFEYFSETQRNKGNFPGRFSGRQFSNSRSEMNVSTLELGDSALYLCASSPGAVQGAETQYFGPGTRLLVL.

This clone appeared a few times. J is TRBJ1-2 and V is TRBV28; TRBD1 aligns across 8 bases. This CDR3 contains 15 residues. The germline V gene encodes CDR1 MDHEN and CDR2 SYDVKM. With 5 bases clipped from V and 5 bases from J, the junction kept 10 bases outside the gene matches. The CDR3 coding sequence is TGTGCCAGCAGTCCGGGACAGGTGCTAATGTATGGCTACACCTTC. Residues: CASSPGQVLMYGYTF.

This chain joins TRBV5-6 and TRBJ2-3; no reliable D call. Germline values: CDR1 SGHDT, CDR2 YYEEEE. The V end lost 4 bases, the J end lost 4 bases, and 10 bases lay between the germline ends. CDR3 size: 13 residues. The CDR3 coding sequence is TGTGCCAGCAGCCTAGAAATCTCAGATACGCAGTATTTT. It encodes CASSLEISDTQYF. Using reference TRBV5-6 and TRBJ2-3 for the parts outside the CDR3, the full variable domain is DAGVTQSPTHLIKTRGQQVTLRCSPKSGHDTVSWYQQALGQGPQFIFQYYEEEERQRGNFPDRFSGHQFPNYSSELNVNALLLGDSALYLCASSLEISDTQYFGPGTRLTVL.

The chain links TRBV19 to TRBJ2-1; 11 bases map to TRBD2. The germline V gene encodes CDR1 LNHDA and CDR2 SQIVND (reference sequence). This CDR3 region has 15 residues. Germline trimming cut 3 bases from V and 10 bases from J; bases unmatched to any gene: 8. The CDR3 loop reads CASSIVAGGTSEQFF. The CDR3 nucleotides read TGTGCCAGTAGTATCGTAGCGGGGGGGACCTCGGAGCAGTTCTTC.

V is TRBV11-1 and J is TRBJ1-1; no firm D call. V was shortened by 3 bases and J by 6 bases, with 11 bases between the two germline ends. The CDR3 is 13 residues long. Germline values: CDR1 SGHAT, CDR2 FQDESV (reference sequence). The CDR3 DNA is TGTGCCAGCAGCTTTGCCGCAAGCGCTGAAGCTTTCTTT. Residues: CASSFAASAEAFF.

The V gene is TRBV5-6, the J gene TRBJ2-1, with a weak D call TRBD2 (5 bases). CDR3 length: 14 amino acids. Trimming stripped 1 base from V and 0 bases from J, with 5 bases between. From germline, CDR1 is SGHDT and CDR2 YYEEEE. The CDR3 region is CASSLRGSYNEQFF. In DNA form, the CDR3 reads TGTGCCAGCAGCTTGCGGGGCTCCTACAATGAGCAGTTCTTC.

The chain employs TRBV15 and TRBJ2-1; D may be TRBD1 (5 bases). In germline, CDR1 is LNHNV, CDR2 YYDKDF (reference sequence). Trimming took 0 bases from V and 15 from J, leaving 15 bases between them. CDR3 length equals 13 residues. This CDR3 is CATSRDFVGDPFF. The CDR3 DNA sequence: TGTGCCACCAGCAGAGATTTCGTAGGGGATCCGTTCTTC.

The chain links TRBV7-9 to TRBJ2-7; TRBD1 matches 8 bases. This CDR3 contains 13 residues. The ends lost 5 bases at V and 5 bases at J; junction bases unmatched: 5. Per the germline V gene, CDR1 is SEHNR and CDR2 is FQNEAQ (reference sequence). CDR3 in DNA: TGTGCCAGCAGCGGACAGGGTGGGCACGAGCAGTACTTC. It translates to CASSGQGGHEQYF. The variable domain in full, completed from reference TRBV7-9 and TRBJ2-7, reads DTGVSQNPRHKITKRGQNVTFRCDPISEHNRLYWYRQTLGQGPEFLTYFQNEAQLEKSRLLSDRFSAERPKGSFSTLEIQRTEQGDSAMYLCASSGQGGHEQYFGPGTRLTVT.

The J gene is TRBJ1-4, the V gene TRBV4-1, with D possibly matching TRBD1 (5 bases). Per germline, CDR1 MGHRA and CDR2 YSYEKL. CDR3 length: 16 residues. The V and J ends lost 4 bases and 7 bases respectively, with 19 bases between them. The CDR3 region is CASSLTLAAGVEKLFF. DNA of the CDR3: TGCGCCAGCAGCCTAACTTTGGCGGCGGGGGTTGAAAAACTGTTTTTT.

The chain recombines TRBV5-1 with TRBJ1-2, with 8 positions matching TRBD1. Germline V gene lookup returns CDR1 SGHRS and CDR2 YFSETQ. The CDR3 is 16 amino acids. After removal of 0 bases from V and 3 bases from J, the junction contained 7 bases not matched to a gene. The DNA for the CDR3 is TGCGCCAGCAGCTTGGGGGCCGGGACAGGAGACTATGGCTACACCTTC. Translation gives CASSLGAGTGDYGYTF.

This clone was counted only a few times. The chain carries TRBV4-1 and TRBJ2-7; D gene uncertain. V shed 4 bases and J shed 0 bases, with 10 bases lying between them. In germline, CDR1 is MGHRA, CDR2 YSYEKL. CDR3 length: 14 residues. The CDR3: CASSPTFFSYEQYF. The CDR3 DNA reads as TGCGCCAGCAGCCCGACATTCTTCTCCTACGAGCAGTACTTC.

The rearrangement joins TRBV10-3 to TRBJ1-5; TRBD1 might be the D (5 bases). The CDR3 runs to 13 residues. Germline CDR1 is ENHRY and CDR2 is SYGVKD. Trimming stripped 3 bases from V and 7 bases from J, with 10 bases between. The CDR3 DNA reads TGTGCCATCAGTGAAGGGTACAGGCAGCCCCAGCATTTT. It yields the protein CAISEGYRQPQHF.

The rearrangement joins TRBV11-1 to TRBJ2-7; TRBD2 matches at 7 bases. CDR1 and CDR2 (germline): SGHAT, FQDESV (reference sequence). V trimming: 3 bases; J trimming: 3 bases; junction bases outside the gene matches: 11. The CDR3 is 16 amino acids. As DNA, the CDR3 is TGTGCCAGCAGCTTGAGCTCTGGGCGGGGGTACTACGAGCAGTACTTC. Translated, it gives CASSLSSGRGYYEQYF.

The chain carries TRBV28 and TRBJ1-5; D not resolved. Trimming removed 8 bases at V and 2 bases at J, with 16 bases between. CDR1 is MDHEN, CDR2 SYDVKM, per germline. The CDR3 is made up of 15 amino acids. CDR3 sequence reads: CASVPRRTGNQPQHF. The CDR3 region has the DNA TGTGCCAGCGTACCCCGTCGCACGGGCAATCAGCCCCAGCATTTT.

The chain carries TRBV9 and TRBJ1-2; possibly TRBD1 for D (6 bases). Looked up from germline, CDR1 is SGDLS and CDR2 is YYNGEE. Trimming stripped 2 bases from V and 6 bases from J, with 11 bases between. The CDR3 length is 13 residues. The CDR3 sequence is CASSVNRVNGYTF. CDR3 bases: TGTGCCAGCAGCGTTAACAGGGTCAATGGCTACACCTTC.

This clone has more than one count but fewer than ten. This chain's CDR3 is CASSQYLPGTPLDDNSPLHF. The CDR3 DNA reads TGTGCCAGCAGCCAATATCTCCCCGGGACACCCTTGGACGATAATTCACCCCTCCACTTT. The chain carries TRBV14 and TRBJ1-6, with D possibly matching TRBD1 (6 bases). The germline CDR1 and CDR2 sequences are SGHDN and FVKESK. CDR3 length: 20 amino acids. V lost 2 bases to trimming and J lost 5 bases, with 25 bases between them.

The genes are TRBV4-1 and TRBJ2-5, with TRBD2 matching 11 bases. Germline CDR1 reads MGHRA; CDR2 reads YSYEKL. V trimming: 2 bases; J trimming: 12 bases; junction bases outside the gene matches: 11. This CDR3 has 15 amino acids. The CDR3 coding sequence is TGCGCCAGCAGCCAACAGACGGGGACTAGCGGTTATGAGTACTTC. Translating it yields CASSQQTGTSGYEYF.

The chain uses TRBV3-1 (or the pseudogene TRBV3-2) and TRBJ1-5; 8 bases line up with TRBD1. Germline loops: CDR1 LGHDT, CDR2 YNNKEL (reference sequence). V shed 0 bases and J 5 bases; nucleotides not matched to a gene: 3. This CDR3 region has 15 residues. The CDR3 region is CASSQDVGQDQPQHF. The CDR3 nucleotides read TGTGCCAGCAGCCAAGATGTGGGACAGGATCAGCCCCAGCATTTT.

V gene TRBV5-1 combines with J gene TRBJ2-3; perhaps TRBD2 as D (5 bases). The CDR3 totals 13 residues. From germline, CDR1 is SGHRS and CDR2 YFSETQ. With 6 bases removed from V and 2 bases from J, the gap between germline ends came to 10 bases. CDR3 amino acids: CASTLDSTDTQYF. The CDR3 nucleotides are TGCGCCAGCACCCTGGACTCCACAGATACGCAGTATTTT.

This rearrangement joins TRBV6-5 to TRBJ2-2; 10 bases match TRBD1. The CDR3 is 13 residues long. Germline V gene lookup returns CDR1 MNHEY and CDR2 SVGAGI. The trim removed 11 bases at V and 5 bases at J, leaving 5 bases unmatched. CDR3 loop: CALGQGITGELFF. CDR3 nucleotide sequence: TGTGCCTTGGGACAGGGGATAACCGGGGAGCTGTTTTTT.

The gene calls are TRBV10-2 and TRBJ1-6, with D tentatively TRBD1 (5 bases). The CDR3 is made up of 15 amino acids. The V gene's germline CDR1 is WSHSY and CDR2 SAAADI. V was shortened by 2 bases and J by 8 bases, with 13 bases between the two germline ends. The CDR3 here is CASSEIPGVDSPLHF. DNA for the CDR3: TGCGCCAGCAGTGAGATACCGGGGGTGGATTCACCCCTCCACTTT.

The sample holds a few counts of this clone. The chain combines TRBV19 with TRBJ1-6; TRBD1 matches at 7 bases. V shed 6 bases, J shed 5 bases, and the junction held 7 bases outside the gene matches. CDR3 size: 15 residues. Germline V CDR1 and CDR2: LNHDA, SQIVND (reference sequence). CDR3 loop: CASRTGQWDNSPLHF. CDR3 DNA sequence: TGTGCCAGTAGAACGGGACAGTGGGATAATTCACCCCTCCACTTT. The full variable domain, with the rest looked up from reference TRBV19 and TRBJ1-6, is DGGITQSPKYLFRKEGQNVTLSCEQNLNHDAMYWYRQDPGQGLRLIYYSQIVNDFQKGDIAEGYSVSREKKESFPLTVTSAQKNPTAFYLCASRTGQWDNSPLHFGNGTRLTVT.

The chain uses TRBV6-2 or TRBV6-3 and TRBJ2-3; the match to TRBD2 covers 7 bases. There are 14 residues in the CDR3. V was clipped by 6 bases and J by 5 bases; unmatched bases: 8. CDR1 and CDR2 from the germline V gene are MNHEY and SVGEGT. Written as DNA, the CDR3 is TGTGCCAGCAGCTCTGGACTAGGCGTAGATACGCAGTATTTT. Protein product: CASSSGLGVDTQYF.

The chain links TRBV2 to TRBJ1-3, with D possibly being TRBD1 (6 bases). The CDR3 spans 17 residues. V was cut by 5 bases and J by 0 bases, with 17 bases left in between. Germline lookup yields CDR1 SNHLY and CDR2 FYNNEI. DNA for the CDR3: TGTGCCAGCAGTTCCGACAGGCTCATTGTCTCTGGAAACACCATATATTTT. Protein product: CASSSDRLIVSGNTIYF.